This T cell receptor (beta chain) was recorded in a study of OX40 agonist ivuxolimab in advanced cancers. As for the study in general: Patients with prior anti-PD-1, anti-PD-L1 or anti-CTLA-4 therapy were eligible; about 40% had some. General study results and limits: On average, a greater number of expanded clones characterised CD8+ T cells relative to CD4+. Several nonresponders also turned out to have low normalized T-cell clonal expansion.

The V end lost 6 bases, the J end lost 6 bases, and 14 bases lay between the germline ends. This CDR3 is 13 amino acids long. Germline CDR1 is LNHNV and CDR2 is YYDKDF (reference sequence). For this clone: Antigen unknown.

TCRdb keeps only in-frame clones here, not all; method: immunoSEQ multiplex PCR. The sample holds 70,000 to 85,000 clones, approximately 90% seen once. This TCR came from an adult with an advanced solid tumor such as melanoma, head and neck, liver or kidney cancer. The chain links TRBV15 to TRBJ1-2; D gene ambiguous. Material: CD4+ or CD8+ T cells sorted from blood, obtained in a trial of the OX40 agonist ivuxolimab. As DNA, the CDR3 is TGTGCCACCAGAGGAGCGGCTTATCATGGCTACACCTTC. Its protein product is CATRGAAYHGYTF.